The 9 T cell receptor beta chains below all came from one sample that was sequenced in a study of blood T cells in healthy people across ages. Next came a second PCR, run for about 6 to 11 cycles, which used a sample-barcoded 5' primer along with a J-beta primer mix. A single record per CDR3 protein comes from TCRdb applying MiXCR to the 5' RACE reads. The sample contains approximately 1.5 million distinct CDR3 sequences, approximately 32% of which appear only once. Sequenced material: blood. The receptors here all came from a woman aged 25 to 39 in good health.

This clonotype was observed a handful of times. The CDR3 reads CASSAEGTRNEKLFF. DNA of the CDR3: TGTGCCAGCAGCGCGGAAGGGACACGGAATGAAAAACTGTTTTTT. The V gene is TRBV21-1, the J gene TRBJ1-4; TRBD1 is the table's D call, not checked against the DNA. TRBV21-1 is reported as a pseudogene. The CDR3 sequence is 15 residues long.

The chain links TRBV12-3 or TRBV12-4 to TRBJ2-5; the match to TRBD2 covers 7 bases. The CDR3 covers 16 residues. The V gene end was trimmed by 6 bases and the J gene end by 2 bases; junction bases not matched to a gene: 12. CDR3 region: CASSPVAGVGQETQYF. The CDR3 DNA reads as TGTGCCAGCAGCCCTGTGGCGGGGGTGGGTCAAGAGACCCAGTACTTC.

This chain joins TRBV15 and TRBJ2-1; no clear D. V dropped 6 bases and J dropped 1 base, with 7 bases sitting between them. Germline loops: CDR1 LNHNV, CDR2 YYDKDF (reference sequence). This CDR3 contains 13 residues. CDR3 nucleotide sequence: TGTGCCACCAGGCAGGTTTCCTACAATGAGCAGTTCTTC. It yields the protein CATRQVSYNEQFF.

This clonotype occurred a few times. The chain carries TRBV6-5 and TRBJ2-1; D may be TRBD2 (6 bases). Trimming removed 0 bases at V and 6 bases at J, with 12 bases between. From germline, CDR1 is MNHEY and CDR2 SVGAGI. The CDR3 consists of 15 residues. The CDR3 DNA reads as TGTGCCAGCAGTTACTCGGGGGGATATGGCAATGAGCAGTTCTTC. Its translation is CASSYSGGYGNEQFF.

This chain connects TRBV12-5 to TRBJ2-3; D not certain. V was trimmed by 6 bases and J by 6 bases, leaving 10 bases between them. This CDR3 is built from 12 residues. Germline CDR1 is LGHNT and CDR2 is FRNRAP. CDR3 sequence: CASGSLKDTQYF. The CDR3 DNA follows: TGTGCTAGTGGCTCCCTGAAGGATACGCAGTATTTT.

This clonotype was recorded a few times. The V and J genes are TRBV7-9 and TRBJ2-7; perhaps TRBD1 as D (6 bases). The CDR3 is 14 residues long. Germline CDR1 and CDR2: SEHNR and FQNEAQ (reference sequence). Trimming removed 7 bases at V and 2 bases at J, with 15 bases between. CDR3 coding DNA: TGTGCCAGCACCGGGGCGACAGGAGCCTACGAGCAGTACTTC. Its protein is CASTGATGAYEQYF.

This sequence joins TRBV20-1 and TRBJ2-1; 7 positions agree with TRBD2. The ends lost 0 bases at V and 6 bases at J; junction bases unmatched: 5. The germline V gene has CDR1 DFQATT and CDR2 SNEGSKA (reference sequence). The CDR3 has 14 amino acids. This chain's CDR3 is CSAREAGLLNEQFF. In DNA form, the CDR3 reads TGCAGTGCTAGAGAGGCGGGACTACTCAATGAGCAGTTCTTC.

The chain uses TRBV5-1 and TRBJ2-7; D may be TRBD2 (5 bases). V was cut by 2 bases and J by 5 bases, with 14 bases left in between. CDR3 length equals 14 residues. Germline CDR1 and CDR2: SGHRS and YFSETQ. The CDR3 DNA sequence: TGCGCCAGCAGCTTCGGACGGACTCCCGACGAGCAGTACTTC. This translates into CASSFGRTPDEQYF. Full variable domain (rest looked up from reference TRBV5-1 and TRBJ2-7): KAGVTQTPRYLIKTRGQQVTLSCSPISGHRSVSWYQQTPGQGLQFLFEYFSETQRNKGNFPGRFSGRQFSNSRSEMNVSTLELGDSALYLCASSFGRTPDEQYFGPGTRLTVT.

The chain couples TRBV6-6 to TRBJ2-1; D is ambiguous. The CDR3 extends over 14 amino acids. Germline lookup yields CDR1 MNHNY and CDR2 SVGAGI (reference sequence). V dropped 0 bases and J dropped 9 bases, with 12 bases sitting between them. The CDR3 nucleotides are TGTGCCAGCAGTTACTCGCCTAGTTCGGTTGAGCAGTTCTTC. Its translation: CASSYSPSSVEQFF.